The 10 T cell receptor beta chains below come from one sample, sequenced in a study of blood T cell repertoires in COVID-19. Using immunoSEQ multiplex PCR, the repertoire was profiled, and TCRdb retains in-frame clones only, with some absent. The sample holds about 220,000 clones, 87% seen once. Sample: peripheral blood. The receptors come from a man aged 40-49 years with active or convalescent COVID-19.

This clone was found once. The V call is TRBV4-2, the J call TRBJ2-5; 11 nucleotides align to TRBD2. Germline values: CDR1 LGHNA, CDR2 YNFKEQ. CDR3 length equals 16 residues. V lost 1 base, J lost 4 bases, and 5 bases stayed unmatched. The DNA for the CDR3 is TGTGCCAGCAGCCAAGGGGGGCTAGCGGGGGGAGAGACCCAGTACTTC. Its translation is CASSQGGLAGGETQYF.

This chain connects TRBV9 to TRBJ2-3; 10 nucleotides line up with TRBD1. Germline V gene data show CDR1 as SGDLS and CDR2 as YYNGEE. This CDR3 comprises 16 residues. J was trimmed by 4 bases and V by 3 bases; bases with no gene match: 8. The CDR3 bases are TGTGCCAGCAGCGCCCTCGGACAGGGGGTTTCAGATACGCAGTATTTT. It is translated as CASSALGQGVSDTQYF. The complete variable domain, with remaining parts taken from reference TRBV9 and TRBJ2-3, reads DSGVTQTPKHLITATGQRVTLRCSPRSGDLSVYWYQQSLDQGLQFLIQYYNGEERAKGNILERFSAQQFPDLHSELNLSSLELGDSALYFCASSALGQGVSDTQYFGPGTRLTVL.

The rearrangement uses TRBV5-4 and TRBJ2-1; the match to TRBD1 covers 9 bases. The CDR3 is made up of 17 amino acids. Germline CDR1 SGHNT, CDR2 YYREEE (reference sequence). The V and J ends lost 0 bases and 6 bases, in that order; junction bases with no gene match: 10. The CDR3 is CASSLAPGQGLANEQFF. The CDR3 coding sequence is TGTGCCAGCAGCTTGGCCCCAGGACAGGGGTTGGCCAATGAGCAGTTCTTC.

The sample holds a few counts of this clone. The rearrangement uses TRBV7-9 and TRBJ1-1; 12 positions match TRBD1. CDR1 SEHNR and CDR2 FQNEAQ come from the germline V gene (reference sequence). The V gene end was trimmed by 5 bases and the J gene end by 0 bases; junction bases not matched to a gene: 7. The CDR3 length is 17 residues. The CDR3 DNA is TGTGCCAGCAGCCCCCGGGACAGGGGGCTCATGAACACTGAAGCTTTCTTT. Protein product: CASSPRDRGLMNTEAFF.

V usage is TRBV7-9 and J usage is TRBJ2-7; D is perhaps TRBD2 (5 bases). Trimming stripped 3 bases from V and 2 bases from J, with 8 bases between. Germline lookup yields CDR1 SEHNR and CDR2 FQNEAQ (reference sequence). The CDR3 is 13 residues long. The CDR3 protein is CASSFPGTYEQYF. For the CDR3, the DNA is TGTGCCAGCAGCTTCCCGGGAACCTACGAGCAGTACTTC.

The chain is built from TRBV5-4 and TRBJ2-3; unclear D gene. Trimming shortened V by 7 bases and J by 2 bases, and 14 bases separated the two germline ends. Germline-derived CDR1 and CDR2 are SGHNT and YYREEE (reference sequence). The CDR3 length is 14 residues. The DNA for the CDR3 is TGTGCCAGCTATGATTCGGTTAACACAGATACGCAGTATTTT. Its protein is CASYDSVNTDTQYF.

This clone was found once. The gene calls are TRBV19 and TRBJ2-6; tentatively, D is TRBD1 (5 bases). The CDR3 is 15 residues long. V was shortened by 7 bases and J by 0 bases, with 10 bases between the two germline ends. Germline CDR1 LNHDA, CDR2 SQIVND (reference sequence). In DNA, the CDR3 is TGTGCCAGTATTCCACAGGACTCTGGGGCCAACGTCCTGACTTTC. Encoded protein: CASIPQDSGANVLTF.

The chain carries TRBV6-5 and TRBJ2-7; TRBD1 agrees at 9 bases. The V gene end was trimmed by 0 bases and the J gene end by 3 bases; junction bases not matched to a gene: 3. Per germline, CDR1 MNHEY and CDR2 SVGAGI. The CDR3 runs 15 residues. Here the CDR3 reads CASSYSGQGNYEQYF. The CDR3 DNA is TGTGCCAGCAGTTACTCTGGACAGGGGAACTACGAGCAGTACTTC.

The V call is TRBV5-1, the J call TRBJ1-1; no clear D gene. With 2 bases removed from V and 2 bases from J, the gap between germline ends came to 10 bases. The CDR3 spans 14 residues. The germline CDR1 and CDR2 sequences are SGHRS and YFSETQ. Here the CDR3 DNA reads TGCGCCAGCAGCTTTTCGGGTCCTAACACTGAAGCTTTCTTT. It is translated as CASSFSGPNTEAFF.

The CDR3, as DNA: TGTGCCAGTAGTGACAGGGGGCTCTACGAGCAGTACTTC. Protein product: CASSDRGLYEQYF. This chain links TRBV19 with TRBJ2-7, with 10 bases aligning to TRBD1. Germline V gene lookup returns CDR1 LNHDA and CDR2 SQIVND (reference sequence). The V segment lost 5 bases and the J segment 3 bases; nucleotides outside the gene matches: 1. This CDR3 comprises 13 residues.